This T cell receptor beta chain is drawn from a study of CD4+ T cells in melanoma. Overall study results and limits: A reported correlation linked neoantigen-specific CD4+ T cells to CD8+, macrophage and B cell function. Reportedly, melanoma neoantigen-specific CD4+ T cells showed varied differentiation states.

Generated by immunoSEQ multiplex PCR, the TCRdb table keeps only in-frame clones and is missing some. The profile covers roughly 10,000 clones, with around 69% appearing a single time and about 8.9% taken by the ten largest. In regard to this clone: Its target is unknown.

V shed 5 bases and J 7 bases; nucleotides not matched to a gene: 10. CDR1 is MNHEY and CDR2 is SMNVEV in the germline V gene (reference sequence). CDR3 length: 15 amino acids. The sequence was obtained from a human donor with melanoma. The chain joins TRBV27 to TRBJ1-5; TRBD1 matches at 8 bases. The sequenced sample consisted of cells from a culture (not recorded whether cultured in vitro). The CDR3 spells CASSLGTGAGQPQHF. The CDR3 bases are TGTGCCAGCAGTCTTGGGACAGGCGCCGGCCAGCCCCAGCATTTT.